Each of the 24 T cell receptor beta chains below was sequenced from the same sample in a study of early T cells in non-severe SARS-CoV-2 infection (dated by TCRdb to the early 2020s). The library was built by means of 5' RACE. The sequencing machine was a NextSeq 500. Starting from the raw public reads, TCRdb applied fastp trimming at Q25, assembled clones with MiXCR and retained in-frame beta chains. Every CDR3 protein is listed once, alongside the most common genes and DNA of its rows. The sample table holds 50,000 to 70,000 distinct CDR3 sequences, of which approximately 9.3% were seen once. Over 8.5% of the sample is in the top ten clones. Sequenced material: whole blood. All receptors come from an adult who was a healthcare worker with PCR-confirmed SARS-CoV-2 infection or an uninfected control (not recorded which).

This clonotype was counted between two and nine times. This chain's CDR3 is CASSRGRGNPEQFF. The CDR3 coding sequence is TGTGCCAGCAGCCGAGGGCGGGGGAATCCTGAGCAGTTCTTC. The V call is TRBV7-2, the J call TRBJ2-1; 7 nucleotides agree with TRBD2. The CDR3 loop spans 14 amino acids. Germline V lookup: CDR1 SGHTA, CDR2 FQGNSA. V dropped 5 bases and J dropped 9; count of bases not matched to a gene: 10.

Of note for this clonotype: A much more abundant neighbour one base away suggests this may be a read error. The J gene is TRBJ1-6, the V gene TRBV21-1; the D segment call TRBD1 is taken from the table without a DNA check. TRBV21-1 is listed as a pseudogene. There are 16 residues in the CDR3. The CDR3 loop is CASSESSRVGDSPLHF. Here the CDR3 DNA reads TGTGCCAGCAGCGAATCGAGCAGGGTGGGGGATTCACCCCTCCACTTT.

The table lists this clonotype with many counts. The V and J genes are TRBV6-6 and TRBJ1-3; D is perhaps TRBD1 (5 bases). The CDR3 is made up of 16 amino acids. V lost 5 bases, J lost 0 bases, and 14 bases lay in between. In germline, CDR1 is MNHNY, CDR2 SVGAGI (reference sequence). Here the CDR3 DNA reads TGTGCCAGCAGTAGATCCCGGGGGGACTCTGGAAACACCATATATTTT. This translates into CASSRSRGDSGNTIYF.

This clonotype was detected many times. The rearrangement joins TRBV20-1 to TRBJ1-2, with 7 nucleotides matching TRBD1. Germline CDR1 is DFQATT and CDR2 is SNEGSKA (reference sequence). CDR3 length: 13 amino acids. Losses at the gene ends were 6 bases for V and 6 bases for J; bases not matched to a gene: 10. CDR3 DNA: TGCAGTGCATATGGGACAGCTGACAATGGCTACACCTTC. Translated, it gives CSAYGTADNGYTF.

This clonotype was seen repeatedly, ten times or more. This chain links TRBV12-3 or TRBV12-4 with TRBJ1-5, with D possibly being TRBD1 (6 bases). The CDR3 covers 16 residues. The V end was cut by 0 bases, the J end by 5 bases, with 14 bases between. The DNA for the CDR3 is TGTGCCAGCAGTTTAGCGGGGACATTCAGTGATCAGCCCCAGCATTTT. Encoded protein: CASSLAGTFSDQPQHF.

This clonotype was detected a few times. This rearrangement joins TRBV7-8 to TRBJ1-2; TRBD1 might be the D (6 bases). The germline gives CDR1 SGHVS, CDR2 FQNEAQ. The V and J ends lost 2 bases and 6 bases respectively, with 13 bases between them. The CDR3 consists of 14 residues. The CDR3 sequence: CASSLPGATDGYTF. The CDR3 bases are TGTGCCAGCAGCTTACCAGGGGCGACGGATGGCTACACCTTC.

This chain connects TRBV7-2 to TRBJ1-5; no definite D call. The V gene lost 5 bases and the J gene lost 3 bases, with 5 bases spanning the gap. CDR3 length: 12 residues. CDR1 and CDR2 (germline): SGHTA, FQGNSA. In DNA, the CDR3 is TGTGCCAGCAGCCCGGACAATCAGCCCCAGCATTTT. Protein sequence: CASSPDNQPQHF.

This clonotype appeared a few times. The chain uses TRBV5-6 and TRBJ1-1; D unclear. The CDR3 is 16 amino acids. Trimming removed 6 bases at V and 1 base at J, with 19 bases between. The V gene's germline CDR1 is SGHDT and CDR2 YYEEEE. DNA of the CDR3: TGTGCCAGCATCCGGACCGGGCGGACTACGAACACTGAAGCTTTCTTT. Its protein product is CASIRTGRTTNTEAFF.

The V gene is TRBV7-9, the J gene TRBJ1-3; the D is unclear. Germline CDR1 reads SEHNR; CDR2 reads FQNEAQ (reference sequence). V lost 1 base and J lost 0, with 16 bases in between. This CDR3 has 18 residues. The CDR3 DNA is TGTGCCAGCAGCTTAGGCTCTAGTTCGCCCTTCTCTGGAAACACCATATATTTT. It is translated as CASSLGSSSPFSGNTIYF. The variable domain in full, completed from reference TRBV7-9 and TRBJ1-3, reads DTGVSQNPRHKITKRGQNVTFRCDPISEHNRLYWYRQTLGQGPEFLTYFQNEAQLEKSRLLSDRFSAERPKGSFSTLEIQRTEQGDSAMYLCASSLGSSSPFSGNTIYFGEGSWLTVV.

For this clonotype: A much larger clone lies a single base off, so this may be a read error. The conserved final phenylalanine or tryptophan is absent from the CDR3, which likely points to a read error. CDR3 sequence: CSAQRGDTEAFL. The CDR3, as DNA: TGCAGTGCCCAAAGAGGGGACACTGAAGCTTTCTTA. The rearrangement joins TRBV20-1 to TRBJ1-1; weak D call: TRBD1 (5 bases). V was shortened by 6 bases and J by 3 bases, with 11 bases between the two germline ends. The CDR3 contains 12 residues. CDR1 is DFQATT and CDR2 is SNEGSKA in the germline V gene (reference sequence).

In its sample, this clonotype was seen a few times. The chain recombines TRBV7-9 with TRBJ2-1; the match to TRBD1 covers 11 bases. Losses at the gene ends were 2 bases for V and 6 bases for J; bases not matched to a gene: 3. The CDR3 loop spans 15 amino acids. CDR1 SEHNR and CDR2 FQNEAQ come from the germline V gene (reference sequence). CDR3 DNA sequence: TGTGCCAGCAGCTTACAAGGACAGGGGGCCAATGAGCAGTTCTTC. Amino acid sequence: CASSLQGQGANEQFF.

In this sample, this clonotype turned up many times. This chain uses TRBV7-6 with TRBJ2-7; 10 bases fit TRBD2. V was clipped by 4 bases and J by 6 bases; unmatched bases: 12. The CDR3 runs 16 residues. Per the germline V gene, CDR1 is SGHVS and CDR2 is FNYEAQ. This chain's CDR3 is CASSSGLAGESREQYF. The CDR3 region has the DNA TGTGCCAGCAGCTCCGGGCTAGCGGGAGAATCGCGCGAGCAGTACTTC.

The chain carries TRBV18 and TRBJ2-6, with 8 bases that match TRBD2. CDR1 KGHSH and CDR2 LQKENI come from the germline V gene. V shed 0 bases and J 1 base; nucleotides not matched to a gene: 8. This CDR3 has 19 amino acids. For the CDR3, the DNA is TGTGCCAGCTCACCACCTCTAGCGGGCGGACTTTCTGGGGCCAACGTCCTGACTTTC. It is translated as CASSPPLAGGLSGANVLTF.

This clonotype was observed at least ten times. The CDR3 DNA is TGTGCCAGCAGTTCCCCCACACTGAACACCGGGGAGCTGTTTTTT. Protein: CASSSPTLNTGELFF. The genes are TRBV12-3 or TRBV12-4 and TRBJ2-2; D is uncertain. This CDR3 contains 15 residues. Trimming pared 4 bases from V and 1 base from J, leaving 10 bases between.

This clonotype was counted many times. The DNA for the CDR3 is TGTGCCAGCAGCCGGGGACGATCAGATACGCAGTATTTT. This codes for CASSRGRSDTQYF. The chain couples TRBV3-1 to TRBJ2-3; D is perhaps TRBD1 or TRBD2 (5 bases each). Germline lookup yields CDR1 LGHDT and CDR2 YNNKEL (reference sequence). The V and J ends lost 4 bases and 4 bases respectively, with 9 bases between them. CDR3 length: 13 residues.

This clonotype was counted many times. The gene calls are TRBV4-2 and TRBJ2-7, with a tentative D call TRBD2 (6 bases). Trimming left V 1 base short and J 6 bases short, with 19 bases between. CDR3 length: 16 amino acids. In germline, CDR1 is LGHNA, CDR2 YNFKEQ. The CDR3 sequence: CASSQVSAGPLIEQYF. Written as DNA, the CDR3 is TGTGCCAGCAGCCAAGTATCGGCGGGGCCCCTTATCGAGCAGTACTTC.

This clonotype was counted a few times. This chain joins TRBV6-5 and TRBJ2-1, with TRBD2 matching over 12 bases. The CDR3 loop spans 14 amino acids. The V gene end was trimmed by 5 bases and the J gene end by 7 bases; junction bases not matched to a gene: 3. Germline V lookup: CDR1 MNHEY, CDR2 SVGAGI. The CDR3 is CASSRTSGTNEQFF. For the CDR3, the DNA is TGTGCCAGCAGTCGGACTAGCGGGACGAATGAGCAGTTCTTC.

This clonotype showed up just a few times. The chain is built from TRBV18 and TRBJ2-3, with D perhaps TRBD2 (5 bases). Germline V CDR1 and CDR2: KGHSH, LQKENI. The V end lost 3 bases, the J end lost 3 bases, and 16 bases lay between the germline ends. The CDR3 spans 16 residues. CDR3 protein: CASSPTFAEGTDTQYF. In nucleotides, the CDR3 is TGTGCCAGCTCACCTACATTCGCAGAGGGTACAGATACGCAGTATTTT.

This clonotype turned up a few times. This chain uses TRBV3-1 with TRBJ2-1, with 8 bases fitting TRBD2. Trimming took 2 bases from V and 14 from J; bases not matched to a gene: 17. This CDR3 has 16 residues. Per the germline V gene, CDR1 is LGHDT and CDR2 is YNNKEL (reference sequence). DNA for the CDR3: TGTGCCAGCAGCCAATTAGCTCGAACCTCGGCGGGAGGAGAGTTCTTC. Translation: CASSQLARTSAGGEFF.

This clonotype was counted ten times or more. The chain uses TRBV6-1 and TRBJ2-1, with 11 bases fitting TRBD2. Germline CDR1 reads MNHNS; CDR2 reads SASEGT. Trimming took 6 bases from V and 7 from J; bases not matched to a gene: 14. The CDR3 has 17 residues. CDR3 nucleotides: TGTGCCAGCAGAGTCACTAGCGGGAGTAGGGGCGTAAATGAGCAGTTCTTC. It yields the protein CASRVTSGSRGVNEQFF.

This clonotype was observed at least ten times. J is TRBJ2-3 and V is TRBV4-2; D unresolved. Trimming shortened V by 1 base and J by 2 bases, and 4 bases separated the two germline ends. CDR1 LGHNA and CDR2 YNFKEQ come from the germline V gene. The CDR3 totals 13 residues. The CDR3 DNA sequence: TGTGCCAGCAGCCAAGGACACACAGATACGCAGTATTTT. Protein: CASSQGHTDTQYF.

This clonotype came up a few times. The chain has TRBV6-6 and TRBJ2-6, with a tentative D call TRBD1 (6 bases). The CDR3 consists of 15 residues. Germline CDR1 is MNHNY and CDR2 is SVGAGI (reference sequence). The V and J ends lost 5 bases and 2 bases respectively, with 10 bases between them. The CDR3 bases are TGTGCCAGCAGTGCCTCAGGGGCTGGGGCCAACGTCCTGACTTTC. Its translation: CASSASGAGANVLTF.

In this sample, this clonotype turned up many times. CDR3 sequence: CASSEWGSGANVLTF. In nucleotides, the CDR3 is TGTGCCAGCAGTGAATGGGGGTCTGGGGCCAACGTCCTGACTTTC. The rearrangement links TRBV2 to TRBJ2-6; tentatively, D is TRBD1 or TRBD2 (5 bases each). V was trimmed by 2 bases and J by 1 base, leaving 6 bases between them. In germline, CDR1 is SNHLY, CDR2 FYNNEI. The length of the CDR3 is 15 residues.

This chain links TRBV18 with TRBJ2-2; TRBD2 matches at 7 bases. J gave up 3 bases and V 0 bases, and 4 bases lay outside the gene matches. The CDR3 is 16 amino acids. CDR1 and CDR2 (germline): KGHSH, LQKENI. CDR3 region: CASSPPQGRDTGELFF. The CDR3 nucleotides are TGTGCCAGCTCACCACCTCAAGGGAGGGACACCGGGGAGCTGTTTTTT.